This T cell receptor (beta chain) was identified in a study of blood T cell repertoires in COVID-19. The sample holds a few counts of this clone. V lost 1 base to trimming and J lost 9 bases; unmatched junction nucleotides: 15. Germline assignment: CDR1 GTSNPN and CDR2 SVGIG (reference sequence). The CDR3 consists of 17 residues. Repertoires were generated with immunoSEQ multiplex PCR, while TCRdb's copy carries only in-frame clones and drops some. The top ten clones hold around 13% of a sample with 180,000 or so clones, roughly 88% of them seen once. Two consecutive negative NP/OP PCR tests, clearance, or resolved symptoms defined Cohort 3 recovery.

This clonotype was obtained from a woman aged 60-75 years who had recovered from COVID-19. V and J are TRBV30 and TRBJ1-6, with TRBD1 matching 7 bases. The sample was PBMCs or T cells enriched from blood (not recorded which). CDR3 protein: CAWSATPGQVDGSPLHF. CDR3 in DNA: TGTGCCTGGAGTGCAACCCCCGGACAGGTGGATGGTTCACCCCTCCACTTT.